This T cell receptor (beta chain) was documented in a study of cytomegalovirus exposure and HLA in healthy donors. J lost 8 bases, V lost 6 bases, and 8 bases had no gene match. The CDR3 runs 15 residues. Germline CDR1 and CDR2: MNHNS and SASEGT. Primers for the PCR totalled 60 Vbeta and 13 Jbeta. This table comes from immunoSEQ multiplex PCR, and its TCRdb copy is limited to in-frame clones, with some not included. The table lists more than 150,000 clones, approximately 88% of them singletons. The receptor was isolated from a woman between 18 and 29 years old in good health and CMV-seronegative. V and J are TRBV6-1 and TRBJ1-5; 12 bases line up with TRBD1. Sequencing used PBMCs. In DNA, the CDR3 is TGTGCCAGCAGCCGGGACAGGGGGCTTCAGAAGCCCCAGCATTTT. Translating gives CASSRDRGLQKPQHF.